One and the same sample provided the 18 T cell receptor beta chains below, sequenced in a study of blood T cell repertoires in COVID-19. The repertoire was sequenced with immunoSEQ multiplex PCR; TCRdb's copy has only in-frame clones and lacks some. The sample lists around 250,000 clones; roughly 84% were seen once. Specimen: peripheral blood. These receptors were collected from a human donor in a cohort sampled during active COVID-19.

The chain is built from TRBV6-5 and TRBJ1-1; D might be TRBD1 (6 bases). This CDR3 region has 12 residues. The V end was cut by 6 bases, the J end by 7 bases, with 12 bases between. CDR1 is MNHEY, CDR2 SVGAGI, per germline. CDR3 sequence reads: CASRSQGSEAFF. The CDR3 nucleotides read TGTGCCAGCAGATCTCAGGGGAGTGAAGCTTTCTTT.

The chain recombines TRBV5-1 with TRBJ1-3; 8 bases are a match to TRBD1. Trimming cost V 0 bases and J 0 bases; bases outside gene matches: 2. From germline, CDR1 is SGHRS and CDR2 YFSETQ. The CDR3 runs to 16 residues. CDR3 sequence reads: CASSLGGQASGNTIYF. Written as DNA, the CDR3 is TGCGCCAGCAGCTTGGGGGGACAGGCCTCTGGAAACACCATATATTTT.

J is TRBJ1-6 and V is TRBV5-4; TRBD1 agrees at 8 bases. The CDR3 covers 15 residues. The V gene's germline CDR1 is SGHNT and CDR2 YYREEE (reference sequence). V was clipped by 4 bases and J by 9 bases; unmatched bases: 9. The CDR3 protein is CASSRGDRGGSPLHF. The CDR3 DNA follows: TGTGCCAGCAGCCGCGGTGACAGGGGTGGTTCACCCCTCCACTTT.

This chain uses TRBV18 with TRBJ2-5; D gene uncertain. The ends were cut back, 2 bases at V and 0 bases at J, with 4 bases in the middle. The germline V gene encodes CDR1 KGHSH and CDR2 LQKENI. The CDR3 runs 13 residues. CDR3 loop: CASSPYNQETQYF. CDR3 nucleotides: TGTGCCAGCTCACCATATAACCAAGAGACCCAGTACTTC. The variable domain in full, with the rest retrieved from reference TRBV18 and TRBJ2-5, is NAGVMQNPRHLVRRRGQEARLRCSPMKGHSHVYWYRQLPEEGLKFMVYLQKENIIDESGMPKERFSAEFPKEGPSILRIQQVVRGDSAAYFCASSPYNQETQYFGPGTRLLVL.

This clone was seen more than once but under ten times. The rearrangement joins TRBV6-1 to TRBJ1-2; 8 positions agree with TRBD1. With 6 bases clipped from V and 5 bases from J, the junction kept 8 bases outside the gene matches. Germline loops: CDR1 MNHNS, CDR2 SASEGT. There are 14 residues in the CDR3. CDR3 nucleotide sequence: TGTGCCAGCAGGCCTTCCGGGACAGGTTATGGCTACACCTTC. It yields the protein CASRPSGTGYGYTF.

This clone has a handful of counts. V gene TRBV7-9 combines with J gene TRBJ2-7, with TRBD1 identical over 10 bases. The CDR3 is made up of 14 amino acids. Germline CDR1 reads SEHNR; CDR2 reads FQNEAQ (reference sequence). V trimming: 4 bases; J trimming: 4 bases; junction bases outside the gene matches: 4. Here the CDR3 reads CASSSGQGDYEQYF. The CDR3 DNA follows: TGTGCCAGCAGCTCTGGACAGGGGGATTACGAGCAGTACTTC.

This chain connects TRBV27 to TRBJ1-2; possibly TRBD1 for D (6 bases). Between the trimmed V and J ends, which lost 5 bases and 5 bases, there was a span of 15 bases. This CDR3 region has 14 residues. Germline loops: CDR1 MNHEY, CDR2 SMNVEV (reference sequence). The CDR3 nucleotides are TGTGCCAGCAGTGTACAGGGTCGTGGTTATGGCTACACCTTC. Residues: CASSVQGRGYGYTF.

CDR3 in amino acids: CASSLGPGELYGYTF. For the CDR3, the DNA is TGTGCCAGCAGCTTAGGTCCAGGGGAGCTCTATGGCTACACCTTC. The J gene is TRBJ1-2, the V gene TRBV11-2; D might be TRBD1 (6 bases). Between the trimmed V and J ends, which lost 1 base and 4 bases, there was a span of 13 bases. Germline-derived CDR1 and CDR2 are SGHAT and FQNNGV. The length of the CDR3 is 15 residues. Together with reference TRBV11-2 and TRBJ1-2, the CDR3 gives the full variable domain: EAGVAQSPRYKIIEKRQSVAFWCNPISGHATLYWYQQILGQGPKLLIQFQNNGVVDDSQLPKDRFSAERLKGVDSTLKIQPAKLEDSAVYLCASSLGPGELYGYTFGSGTRLTVV.

The chain combines TRBV5-5 with TRBJ2-1, with 7 bases that match TRBD2. CDR3 size: 19 residues. Germline trimming cut 3 bases from V and 5 bases from J; bases unmatched to any gene: 20. Germline V gene lookup returns CDR1 SGHKS and CDR2 YYEKEE (reference sequence). CDR3 protein: CASSSPARGMSGTNNEQFF. CDR3 in DNA: TGTGCCAGCAGCTCGCCAGCCCGGGGGATGTCGGGGACTAACAATGAGCAGTTCTTC.

V usage is TRBV5-1 and J usage is TRBJ2-7, with TRBD2 matching over 11 bases. The CDR3 consists of 16 residues. The trim removed 1 base at V and 5 bases at J, leaving 8 bases unmatched. Germline assignment: CDR1 SGHRS and CDR2 YFSETQ. The CDR3 protein is CASSLPVAGGRNEQYF. The CDR3 region has the DNA TGCGCCAGCAGCTTGCCGGTAGCGGGGGGGAGGAACGAGCAGTACTTC.

This chain links TRBV6-2 or TRBV6-3 with TRBJ2-3; D is perhaps TRBD2 (6 bases). Germline CDR1 MNHEY, CDR2 SVGEGT. The CDR3 has 15 residues. Trimming cost V 2 bases and J 6 bases, with 15 bases left between them. This chain's CDR3 is CASSYRPGLHDTQYF. The CDR3 region has the DNA TGTGCCAGCAGTTACCGCCCCGGACTACACGATACGCAGTATTTT.

V usage is TRBV2 and J usage is TRBJ1-2, with TRBD1 matching over 7 bases. This CDR3 has 15 residues. J lost 7 bases, V lost 8 bases, and 16 bases had no gene match. Germline values: CDR1 SNHLY, CDR2 FYNNEI. CDR3 coding DNA: TGTGCCAGCCTCCTTTCAGACAGGGAGTACTCTGGCTACACCTTC. It codes for CASLLSDREYSGYTF.

This chain links TRBV5-6 with TRBJ2-3; D is ambiguous. Between the trimmed V and J ends, which lost 1 base and 3 bases, there was a span of 9 bases. The CDR3 loop spans 14 amino acids. From germline, CDR1 is SGHDT and CDR2 YYEEEE. The CDR3 sequence: CASSLFTVTDTQYF. The CDR3, as DNA: TGTGCCAGCAGCTTGTTTACAGTAACAGATACGCAGTATTTT.

The gene calls are TRBV6-6 and TRBJ2-3; 9 nucleotides agree with TRBD2. Trimming took 6 bases from V and 1 from J; bases not matched to a gene: 5. The germline gives CDR1 MNHNY, CDR2 SVGAGI (reference sequence). The CDR3 is 15 residues long. This CDR3 is CASRHPSGGTDTQYF. The CDR3 DNA sequence: TGTGCCAGCAGACATCCTAGCGGGGGCACAGATACGCAGTATTTT.

This chain joins TRBV7-9 and TRBJ2-3, with a tentative D call TRBD2 (6 bases). The germline CDR1 and CDR2 sequences are SEHNR and FQNEAQ (reference sequence). V shed 5 bases and J shed 6 bases, with 15 bases lying between them. This CDR3 is built from 14 residues. CDR3 sequence: CASSEIGGGDTQYF. In nucleotides, the CDR3 is TGTGCCAGCAGCGAGATAGGAGGAGGGGATACGCAGTATTTT.

CDR3 protein: CASSISGAGYEQYF. CDR3 sequence (DNA): TGTGCCAGCAGCATATCAGGGGCAGGTTACGAGCAGTACTTC. The rearrangement links TRBV6-2 or TRBV6-3 to TRBJ2-7; possibly TRBD1 for D (6 bases). The V and J ends lost 6 bases and 4 bases respectively, with 16 bases between them. Per the germline V gene, CDR1 is MNHEY and CDR2 is SVGEGT. The CDR3 has 14 amino acids.

This clone showed up just a few times. V and J are TRBV5-1 and TRBJ2-1, with 9 bases matching TRBD1. V shed 7 bases, J shed 3 bases, and the junction held 8 bases outside the gene matches. The CDR3 is 15 amino acids. The germline gives CDR1 SGHRS, CDR2 YFSETQ. DNA of the CDR3: TGCGCCAGCGGGGGAGGGACAGGGAGCTACAATGAGCAGTTCTTC. Translated: CASGGGTGSYNEQFF.

The V and J genes are TRBV7-6 and TRBJ2-1; no clear D. CDR1 is SGHVS and CDR2 is FNYEAQ in the germline V gene. The V end was cut by 1 base, the J end by 2 bases, with 9 bases between. CDR3 length equals 15 residues. CDR3 in amino acids: CASSLDGRTYNEQFF. The CDR3 nucleotides are TGTGCCAGCAGCTTAGATGGCAGAACCTACAATGAGCAGTTCTTC.